Sequencing of this T cell receptor (beta chain) was carried out in a study of blood T cell repertoires in COVID-19. Study at large: T cells, B-cell-depleted T cells, or PBMCs provided the cDNA or gDNA that served as material.

The protocol was immunoSEQ multiplex PCR, while the TCRdb copy is restricted to in-frame clones and leaves out a portion. The sample holds some 360,000 clones, more than 75% seen once. CDR1 and CDR2 (germline): GTSNPN, SVGIG (reference sequence). This CDR3 region has 11 residues. V lost 1 base to trimming and J lost 6 bases, with 7 bases between them. Sequencing input: peripheral blood. The source is a woman aged 55-70 years with COVID-19, enrolled during active disease. The chain joins TRBV30 to TRBJ2-7; D remains unclear. DNA of the CDR3: TGTGCCTGGAGTGCGCAGTCCGAGCAGTACTTC. Residues: CAWSAQSEQYF. Using reference TRBV30 and TRBJ2-7 for the parts outside the CDR3, the full variable domain is SQTIHQWPATLVQPVGSPLSLECTVEGTSNPNLYWYRQAAGRGLQLLFYSVGIGQISSEVPQNLSASRPQDRQFILSSKKLLLSDSGFYLCAWSAQSEQYFGPGTRLTVT.